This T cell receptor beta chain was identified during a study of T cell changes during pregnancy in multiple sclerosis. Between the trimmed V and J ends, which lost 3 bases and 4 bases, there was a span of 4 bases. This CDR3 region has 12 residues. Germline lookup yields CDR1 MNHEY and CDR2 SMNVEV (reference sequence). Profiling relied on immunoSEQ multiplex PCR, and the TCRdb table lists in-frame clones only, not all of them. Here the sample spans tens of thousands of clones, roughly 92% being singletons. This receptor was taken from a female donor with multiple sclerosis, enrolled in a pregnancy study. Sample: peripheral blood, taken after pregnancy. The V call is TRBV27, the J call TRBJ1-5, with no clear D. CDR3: CASSFLNQPQHF. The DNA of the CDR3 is TGTGCCAGCAGTTTCCTTAATCAGCCCCAGCATTTT.